A selection of T cell receptor beta chains follows, all from one sample in a study of cytomegalovirus exposure and HLA in healthy donors. Some clones are missing from TCRdb's copy, which holds only in-frame ones; the method was immunoSEQ multiplex PCR. Found here are over 85,000 clones, roughly 79% of them singletons; the top ten hold 0.57%. Source material: PBMCs. The receptors were gathered from a man under 40 in good health and CMV-seronegative. Each CDR3 is given with its conserved first and last residue. Size is omitted from some rows. Given values are once, few, many or a class for expanded clones.

V: TRBV2
J: TRBJ2-3
size: -
CDR3: CASSRERGGGTDTQYF

V: TRBV5-1
J: TRBJ2-5
size: -
CDR3: CASSLDVGRETQYF

V: TRBV15
J: TRBJ2-3
size: -
CDR3: CATSRRDRPSTDTQYF

V: TRBV7-2
J: TRBJ1-4
size: -
CDR3: CASSLGYRATNEKLFF

V: TRBV10-2
J: TRBJ2-3
size: once
CDR3: CASSGEWDTQYF

V: TRBV5-1
J: TRBJ2-6
size: once
CDR3: CASTLSPGAGANVLTF

V: TRBV11-3
J: TRBJ1-4
size: -
CDR3: CASGTTNEKLFF

V: TRBV5-1
J: TRBJ1-2
size: -
CDR3: CASSLMGQGINGYTF

V: TRBV2
J: TRBJ2-5
size: -
CDR3: CASSDTSLAIFQETQYF

V: TRBV6-5
J: TRBJ2-7
size: few
CDR3: CASSKYSGGSHEQYF

V: TRBV7-6
J: TRBJ2-1
size: -
CDR3: CASSLVIPYWRASEQFF

V: TRBV19
J: TRBJ2-1
size: -
CDR3: CASSTLGQPYNEQFF

V: TRBV9
J: TRBJ1-1
size: -
CDR3: CASSALTGVVTEAFF

V: TRBV7-8
J: TRBJ2-1
size: -
CDR3: CASRLTSGRISYNEQFF

V: TRBV5-6
J: TRBJ1-4
size: -
CDR3: CASSLAGVGEKLFF

V: TRBV9
J: TRBJ2-7
size: -
CDR3: CASSVGGQTYEQYF

V: TRBV20-1
J: TRBJ1-1
size: -
CDR3: CSARVGGRAFF

V: TRBV7-3
J: TRBJ2-2
size: -
CDR3: CASSLFPGERTGELFF

V: TRBV2
J: TRBJ2-3
size: -
CDR3: CASSETPPGLAGIDTQYF

V: TRBV5-4
J: TRBJ2-1
size: few
CDR3: CASSYNYNEQFF

V: TRBV10-3
J: TRBJ1-2
size: -
CDR3: CAISDRQVLSAYGYTF

V: TRBV18
J: TRBJ1-5
size: -
CDR3: CASSPQGASNQPQHF

V: TRBV11-3
J: TRBJ2-2
size: -
CDR3: CASRSRQGVTGELFF

V: TRBV7-9
J: TRBJ1-5
size: -
CDR3: CASSFGQDNNQPQHF

V: TRBV10-1
J: TRBJ2-3
size: -
CDR3: CASSESQAAGGPRDTQYF

V: TRBV5-1
J: TRBJ1-2
size: -
CDR3: CASSLGQGTIYYGYTF

V: TRBV2
J: TRBJ2-3
size: -
CDR3: CASSEYGLAGATSTDTQYF

V: TRBV6-5
J: TRBJ1-4
size: -
CDR3: CASSFGGREKLFF

V: TRBV29-1
J: TRBJ2-1
size: -
CDR3: CSVGGSPSYNEQFF

V: TRBV4-3
J: TRBJ2-3
size: -
CDR3: CASSHSGGVAGPDTQYF

V: TRBV27
J: TRBJ1-1
size: -
CDR3: CASSLGLNTEAFF

V: TRBV11-2
J: TRBJ2-2
size: -
CDR3: CATGERILNTGELFF

V: TRBV6-5
J: TRBJ2-2
size: -
CDR3: CASSYQTANTGELFF

V: TRBV2
J: TRBJ2-5
size: -
CDR3: CASSEALQRGETQYF

V: TRBV18
J: TRBJ1-4
size: -
CDR3: CASSPRDGKLFF

V: TRBV29-1
J: TRBJ1-1
size: -
CDR3: CSAYPTASGVNTEAFF

V: TRBV19
J: TRBJ1-2
size: -
CDR3: CASSPQGAGGYTF

V: TRBV7-3
J: TRBJ2-7
size: -
CDR3: CACSLATNYYEQYF

V: TRBV5-4
J: TRBJ1-5
size: few
CDR3: CASSLDTDQPQHF

V: TRBV9
J: TRBJ2-2
size: -
CDR3: CATNEAAHGELFF

V: TRBV5-6
J: TRBJ1-2
size: -
CDR3: CASSLVGDPYGYTF

V: TRBV25-1
J: TRBJ1-1
size: -
CDR3: CASSGVGVNTEAFF

V: TRBV28
J: TRBJ2-5
size: -
CDR3: CASSFRPRAQETQYF

V: TRBV10-3
J: TRBJ2-7
size: -
CDR3: CAISDPLGSGGTPTYEQYF

V: TRBV4-1
J: TRBJ2-1
size: few
CDR3: CASSQDGGGRVNEQFF

V: TRBV7-9
J: TRBJ1-2
size: -
CDR3: CASSLVPSLDGYTF

V: TRBV6-1
J: TRBJ1-1
size: -
CDR3: CASSEGLTEAFF

V: TRBV6-6
J: TRBJ1-5
size: -
CDR3: CASRPPDRENQPQHF

V: TRBV6-1
J: TRBJ1-2
size: -
CDR3: CASSARLTVHYGYTF

V: TRBV5-4
J: TRBJ2-1
size: few
CDR3: CASSLSMTGLAGGYEQFF

V: TRBV7-9
J: TRBJ1-2
size: -
CDR3: CASSAMDGGGYTF

V: TRBV21-1
J: TRBJ2-1
size: -
CDR3: CASSKWGTGDEQFF

V: TRBV5-4
J: TRBJ1-4
size: -
CDR3: CASSLTGGQITTNEKLFF

V: TRBV7-7
J: TRBJ2-1
size: -
CDR3: CASSSGTGGLNEQFF

V: TRBV11-2
J: TRBJ1-1
size: -
CDR3: CASSPPAAPQAFF

V: TRBV11-3
J: TRBJ2-4
size: -
CDR3: CASSPPPRGVDKNIQYF

V: TRBV14
J: TRBJ2-5
size: -
CDR3: CASSQRTDGETQYF

V: TRBV7-6
J: TRBJ2-7
size: -
CDR3: CASSANRAYEQYF